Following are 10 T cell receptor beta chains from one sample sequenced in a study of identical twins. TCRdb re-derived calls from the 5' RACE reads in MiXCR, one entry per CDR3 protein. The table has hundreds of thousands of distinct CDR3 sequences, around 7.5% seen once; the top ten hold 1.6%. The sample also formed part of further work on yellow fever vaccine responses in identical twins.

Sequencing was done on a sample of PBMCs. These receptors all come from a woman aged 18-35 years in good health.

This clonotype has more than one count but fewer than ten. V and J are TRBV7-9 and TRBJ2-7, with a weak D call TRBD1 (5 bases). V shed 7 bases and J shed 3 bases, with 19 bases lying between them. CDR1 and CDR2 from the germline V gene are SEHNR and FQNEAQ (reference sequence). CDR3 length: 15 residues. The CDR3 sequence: CASINLTGIRYEQYF. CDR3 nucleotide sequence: TGTGCCAGCATCAACCTTACAGGAATTCGCTACGAGCAGTACTTC.

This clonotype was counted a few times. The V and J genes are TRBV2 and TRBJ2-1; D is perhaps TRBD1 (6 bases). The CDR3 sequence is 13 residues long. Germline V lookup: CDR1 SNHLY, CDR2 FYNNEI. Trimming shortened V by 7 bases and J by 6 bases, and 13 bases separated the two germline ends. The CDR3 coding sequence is TGTGCCAGCAAGAAACTAGGGGGCAATGAGCAGTTCTTC. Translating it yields CASKKLGGNEQFF.

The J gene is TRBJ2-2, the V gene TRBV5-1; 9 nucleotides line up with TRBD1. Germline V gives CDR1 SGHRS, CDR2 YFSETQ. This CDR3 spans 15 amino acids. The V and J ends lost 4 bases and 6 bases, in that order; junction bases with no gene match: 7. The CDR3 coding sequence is TGCGCCAGCAGCCCGCAGACAGGGGGGGCCGGGGAGCTGTTTTTT. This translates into CASSPQTGGAGELFF.

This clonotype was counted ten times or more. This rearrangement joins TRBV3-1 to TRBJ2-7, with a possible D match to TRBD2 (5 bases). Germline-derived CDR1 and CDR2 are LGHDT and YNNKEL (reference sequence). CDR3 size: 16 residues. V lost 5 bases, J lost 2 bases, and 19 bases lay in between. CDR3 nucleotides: TGTGCCAGCAGCTCACAAGTCGGGGTTAGACCCTACGAGCAGTACTTC. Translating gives CASSSQVGVRPYEQYF.

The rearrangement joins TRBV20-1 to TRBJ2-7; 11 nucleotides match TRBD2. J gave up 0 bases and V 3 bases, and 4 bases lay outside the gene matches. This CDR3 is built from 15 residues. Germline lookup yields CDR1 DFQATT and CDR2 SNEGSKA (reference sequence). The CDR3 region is CSARGLAESSYEQYF. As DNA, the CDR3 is TGCAGTGCTAGGGGACTAGCGGAGAGCTCCTACGAGCAGTACTTC.

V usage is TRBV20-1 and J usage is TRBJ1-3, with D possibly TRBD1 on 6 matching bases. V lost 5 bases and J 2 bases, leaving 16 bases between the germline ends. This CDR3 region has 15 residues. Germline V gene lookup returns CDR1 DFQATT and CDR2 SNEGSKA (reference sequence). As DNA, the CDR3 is TGCAGTGCTCGGGTTGCGGGGGCAACTGGAAACACCATATATTTT. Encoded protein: CSARVAGATGNTIYF.

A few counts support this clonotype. This CDR3 is CSASRGGNTEAFF. The CDR3 DNA reads TGCAGCGCCAGCAGGGGCGGAAACACTGAAGCTTTCTTT. The rearrangement links TRBV29-1 to TRBJ1-1; a weak D match, TRBD1 (6 bases). Looked up from germline, CDR1 is SQVTM and CDR2 is ANQGSEA. V dropped 7 bases and J dropped 2 bases, with 14 bases sitting between them. The CDR3 spans 13 residues.

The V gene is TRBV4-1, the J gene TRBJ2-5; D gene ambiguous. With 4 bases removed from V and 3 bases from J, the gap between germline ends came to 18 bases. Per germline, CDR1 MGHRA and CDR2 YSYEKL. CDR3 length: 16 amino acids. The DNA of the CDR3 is TGCGCCAGCAGCCTCAGCCCCCGAGGCCGAGAAGAGACCCAGTACTTC. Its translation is CASSLSPRGREETQYF.

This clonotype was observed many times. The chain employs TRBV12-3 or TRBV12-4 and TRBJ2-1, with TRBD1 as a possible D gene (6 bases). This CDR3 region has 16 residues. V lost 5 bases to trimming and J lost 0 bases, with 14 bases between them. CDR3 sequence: CASSMMTGSSYNEQFF. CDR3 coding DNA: TGTGCCAGCAGTATGATGACAGGCAGCTCCTACAATGAGCAGTTCTTC.

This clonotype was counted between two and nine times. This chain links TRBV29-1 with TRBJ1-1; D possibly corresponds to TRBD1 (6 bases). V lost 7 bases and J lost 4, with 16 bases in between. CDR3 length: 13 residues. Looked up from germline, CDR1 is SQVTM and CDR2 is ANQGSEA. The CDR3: CSANRARGTEAFF. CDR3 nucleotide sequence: TGCAGCGCAAACAGGGCAAGGGGCACTGAAGCTTTCTTT.